This entry concerns a single T cell receptor beta chain. Its target is unknown. This specimen comes from a study of cytomegalovirus exposure and HLA in healthy donors. Whole-study findings and limits: Clonal expansion was found to be greater in HLA-associated TCR beta chains than in equally common others in a later analysis. In a later analysis, parvovirus B19, influenza, CMV and Epstein-Barr virus appeared linked to several top co-occurrence clusters.

The CDR3 length is 18 residues. Germline-derived CDR1 and CDR2 are SGHNT and YYREEE (reference sequence). V lost 3 bases and J lost 1, with 17 bases in between. 60 Vbeta and 13 Jbeta primers were used in PCR. Sequencing used immunoSEQ multiplex PCR; TCRdb keeps in-frame clones, though not all of them. This sample carries approximately 74,000 clones, around 78% of them seen once, and the ten largest clones take 7.5% to 10%. The clonotype originates from a middle-aged man in good health and CMV-seronegative. The source material was PBMCs. The V gene is TRBV5-4, the J gene TRBJ2-6; D is perhaps TRBD1 (6 bases). In nucleotides, the CDR3 is TGTGCCAGCAGCTCCGGACAGAGAGTCTCATCTGGGGCCAACGTCCTGACTTTC. It encodes CASSSGQRVSSGANVLTF. Full variable domain (missing parts from reference TRBV5-4 and TRBJ2-6): ETGVTQSPTHLIKTRGQQVTLRCSSQSGHNTVSWYQQALGQGPQFIFQYYREEENGRGNFPPRFSGLQFPNYSSELNVNALELDDSALYLCASSSGQRVSSGANVLTFGAGSRLTVL.